This T cell receptor beta chain came from a study of cytomegalovirus exposure and HLA in healthy donors. About the research overall: Clustering assigned roughly 81% of the approximately 400 genotyped donors to the Caucasian-associated ancestry cluster.

Study-wide results and limits: Follow-up analysis found HLA locus-dependent TCR association rates, highest for DRB1 and lowest for HLA-C.

The PCR made use of 60 Vbeta and 13 Jbeta primers. Authors' analysis steps: A later analysis counted approximately 88 million unique TCR beta chains, 9.5 million to 12 million shared. Method: immunoSEQ multiplex PCR; TCRdb's copy keeps in-frame clones and lacks some. From that table come the V and J calls and clone size; the DNA was used to work out D and trimming. The data contain 98,000 or so clones, roughly 80% of them singletons. With regard to this clone: Its antigen is unidentified.

This receptor was identified in a female donor in good health and CMV-seronegative. Material: PBMCs.

This CDR3 is CASSPETPTATYEQYF. The CDR3 bases are TGTGCCAGCTCACCAGAAACTCCGACAGCAACCTACGAGCAGTACTTC. The chain employs TRBV18 and TRBJ2-7; the D gene is possibly TRBD1 (5 bases). V was trimmed by 2 bases and J by 2 bases, leaving 16 bases between them. The germline gives CDR1 KGHSH, CDR2 LQKENI. The CDR3 sequence is 16 residues long.